This T cell receptor (beta chain) was profiled in a study of long-term antiretroviral therapy in people with HIV. Runs used v3.0 of the immunoSEQ assay and were done at survey level. Clones were read by immunoSEQ multiplex PCR, and TCRdb kept only the in-frame ones, dropping some. The data hold 30,000 to 40,000 clones, with around 82% observed a single time. V was pared by 4 bases and J by 1 base, with 11 bases between. Germline values: CDR1 GTSNPN, CDR2 SVGIG (reference sequence). This CDR3 is 14 amino acids long. Sequenced material: unsorted PBMCs, taken 0.4 years before starting antiretroviral therapy. V and J are TRBV30 and TRBJ1-5, with unresolved D. The receptor was derived from a man younger than 35 with HIV. CDR3: CAWKEALSNQPQHF. For the CDR3, the DNA is TGTGCCTGGAAAGAGGCTTTGAGCAATCAGCCCCAGCATTTT.